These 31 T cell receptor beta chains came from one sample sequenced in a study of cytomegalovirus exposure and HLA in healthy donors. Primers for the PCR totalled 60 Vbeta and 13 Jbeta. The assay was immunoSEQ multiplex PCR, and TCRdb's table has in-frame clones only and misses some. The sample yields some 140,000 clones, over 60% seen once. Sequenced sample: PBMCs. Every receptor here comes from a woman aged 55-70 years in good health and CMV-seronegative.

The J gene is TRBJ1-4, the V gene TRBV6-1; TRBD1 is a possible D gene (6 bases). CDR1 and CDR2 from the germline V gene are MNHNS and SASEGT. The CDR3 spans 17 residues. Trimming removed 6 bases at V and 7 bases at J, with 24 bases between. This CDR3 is CASRETLSRKGGEKLFF. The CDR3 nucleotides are TGTGCCAGCAGAGAAACTCTCAGCCGAAAAGGGGGTGAAAAACTGTTTTTT.

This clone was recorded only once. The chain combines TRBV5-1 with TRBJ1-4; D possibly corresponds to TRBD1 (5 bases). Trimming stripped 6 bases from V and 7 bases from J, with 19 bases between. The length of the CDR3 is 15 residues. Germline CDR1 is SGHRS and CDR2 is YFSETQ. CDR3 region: CASTVGREVFEKLFF. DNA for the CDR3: TGCGCCAGCACGGTGGGGCGTGAGGTTTTTGAAAAACTGTTTTTT. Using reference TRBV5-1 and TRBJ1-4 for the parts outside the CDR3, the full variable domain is KAGVTQTPRYLIKTRGQQVTLSCSPISGHRSVSWYQQTPGQGLQFLFEYFSETQRNKGNFPGRFSGRQFSNSRSEMNVSTLELGDSALYLCASTVGREVFEKLFFGSGTQLSVL.

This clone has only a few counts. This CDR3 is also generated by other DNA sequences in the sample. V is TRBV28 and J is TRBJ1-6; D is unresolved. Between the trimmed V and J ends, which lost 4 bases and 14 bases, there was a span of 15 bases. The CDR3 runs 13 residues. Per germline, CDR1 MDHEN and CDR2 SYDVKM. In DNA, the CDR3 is TGTGCCAGCAGTTCCCCACCTCGAGACACCCTCCACTTT. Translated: CASSSPPRDTLHF. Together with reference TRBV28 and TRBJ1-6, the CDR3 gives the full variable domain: DVKVTQSSRYLVKRTGEKVFLECVQDMDHENMFWYRQDPGLGLRLIYFSYDVKMKEKGDIPEGYSVSREKKERFSLILESASTNQTSMYLCASSSPPRDTLHFGNGTRLTVT.

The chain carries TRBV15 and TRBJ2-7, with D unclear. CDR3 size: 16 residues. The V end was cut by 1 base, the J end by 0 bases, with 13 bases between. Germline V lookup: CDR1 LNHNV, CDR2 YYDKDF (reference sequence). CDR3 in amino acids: CATSRVHTTTSYEQYF. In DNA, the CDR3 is TGTGCCACCAGCAGAGTCCACACTACCACCTCCTACGAGCAGTACTTC. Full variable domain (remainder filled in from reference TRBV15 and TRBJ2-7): DAMVIQNPRYQVTQFGKPVTLSCSQTLNHNVMYWYQQKSSQAPKLLFHYYDKDFNNEADTPDNFQSRRPNTSFCFLDIRSPGLGDTAMYLCATSRVHTTTSYEQYFGPGTRLTVT.

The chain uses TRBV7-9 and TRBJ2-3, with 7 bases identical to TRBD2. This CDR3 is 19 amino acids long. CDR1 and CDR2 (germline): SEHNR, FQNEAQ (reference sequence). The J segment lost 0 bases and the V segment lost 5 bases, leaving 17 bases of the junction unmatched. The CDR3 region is CASSPRGGTTRLSTDTQYF. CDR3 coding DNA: TGTGCCAGCAGCCCCCGGGGCGGGACTACAAGACTAAGCACAGATACGCAGTATTTT.

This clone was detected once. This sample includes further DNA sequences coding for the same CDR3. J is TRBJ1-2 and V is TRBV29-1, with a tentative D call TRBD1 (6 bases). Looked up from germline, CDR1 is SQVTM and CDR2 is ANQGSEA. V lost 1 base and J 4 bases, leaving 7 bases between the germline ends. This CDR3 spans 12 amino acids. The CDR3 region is CSVEGQAYGYTF. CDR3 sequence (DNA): TGCAGCGTTGAAGGACAGGCCTATGGCTACACCTTC.

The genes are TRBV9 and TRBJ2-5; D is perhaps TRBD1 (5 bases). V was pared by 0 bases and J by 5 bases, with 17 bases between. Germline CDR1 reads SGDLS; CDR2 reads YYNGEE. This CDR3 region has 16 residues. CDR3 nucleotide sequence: TGTGCCAGCAGCGTAGTTGGGGCGGCTGATAGGGAGACCCAGTACTTC. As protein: CASSVVGAADRETQYF.

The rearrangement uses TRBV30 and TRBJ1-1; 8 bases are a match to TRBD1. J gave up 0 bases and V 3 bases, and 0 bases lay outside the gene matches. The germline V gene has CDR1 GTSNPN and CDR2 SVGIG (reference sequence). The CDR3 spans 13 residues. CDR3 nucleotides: TGTGCCTGGAGGACAGGGGTGAACACTGAAGCTTTCTTT. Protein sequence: CAWRTGVNTEAFF. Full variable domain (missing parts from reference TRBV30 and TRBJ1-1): SQTIHQWPATLVQPVGSPLSLECTVEGTSNPNLYWYRQAAGRGLQLLFYSVGIGQISSEVPQNLSASRPQDRQFILSSKKLLLSDSGFYLCAWRTGVNTEAFFGQGTRLTVV.

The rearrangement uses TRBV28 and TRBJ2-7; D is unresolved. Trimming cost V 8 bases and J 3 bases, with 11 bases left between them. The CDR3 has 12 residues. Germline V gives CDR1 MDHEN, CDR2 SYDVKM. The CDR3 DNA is TGTGCCAGCTCGTCCAGTCTCTACGAGCAGTACTTC. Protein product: CASSSSLYEQYF.

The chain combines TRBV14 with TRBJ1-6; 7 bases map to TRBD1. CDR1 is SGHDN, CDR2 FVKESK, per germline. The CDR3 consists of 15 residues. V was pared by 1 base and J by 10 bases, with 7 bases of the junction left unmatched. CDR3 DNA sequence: TGTGCCAGCAGCCAAGGACAGGGAGTTGGCTCACCCCTCCACTTT. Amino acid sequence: CASSQGQGVGSPLHF.

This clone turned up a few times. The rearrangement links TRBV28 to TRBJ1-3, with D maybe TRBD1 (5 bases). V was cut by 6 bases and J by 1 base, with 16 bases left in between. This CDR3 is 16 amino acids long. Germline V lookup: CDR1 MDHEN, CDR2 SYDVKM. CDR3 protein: CASSRTPGLSGNTIYF. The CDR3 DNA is TGTGCCAGCAGCCGGACACCCGGCCTGTCTGGAAACACCATATATTTT. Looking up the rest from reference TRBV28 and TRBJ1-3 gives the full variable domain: DVKVTQSSRYLVKRTGEKVFLECVQDMDHENMFWYRQDPGLGLRLIYFSYDVKMKEKGDIPEGYSVSREKKERFSLILESASTNQTSMYLCASSRTPGLSGNTIYFGEGSWLTVV.

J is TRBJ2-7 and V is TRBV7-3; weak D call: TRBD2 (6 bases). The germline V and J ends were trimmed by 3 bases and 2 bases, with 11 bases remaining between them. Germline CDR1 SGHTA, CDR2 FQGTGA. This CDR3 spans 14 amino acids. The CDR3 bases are TGTGCCAGCAGCTTGGGTGGGGGGACCTACGAGCAGTACTTC. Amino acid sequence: CASSLGGGTYEQYF.

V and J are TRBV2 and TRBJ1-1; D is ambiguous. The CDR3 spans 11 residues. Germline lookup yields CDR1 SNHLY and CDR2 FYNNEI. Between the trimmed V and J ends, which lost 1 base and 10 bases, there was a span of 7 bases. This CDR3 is CASSEEERAFF. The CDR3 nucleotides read TGTGCCAGCAGTGAAGAAGAGCGAGCTTTCTTT.

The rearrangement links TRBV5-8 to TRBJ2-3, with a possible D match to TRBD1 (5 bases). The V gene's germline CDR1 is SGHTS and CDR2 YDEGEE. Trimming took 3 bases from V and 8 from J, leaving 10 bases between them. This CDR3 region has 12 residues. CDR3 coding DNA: TGTGCCAGCAGCTCCAGGGCCAGTACGCAGTATTTT. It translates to CASSSRASTQYF.

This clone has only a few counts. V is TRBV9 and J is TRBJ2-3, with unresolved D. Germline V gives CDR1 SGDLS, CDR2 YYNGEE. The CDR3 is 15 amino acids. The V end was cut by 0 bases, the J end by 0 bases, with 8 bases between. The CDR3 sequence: CASSVGQASTDTQYF. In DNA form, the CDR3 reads TGTGCCAGCAGCGTAGGGCAGGCTAGCACAGATACGCAGTATTTT.

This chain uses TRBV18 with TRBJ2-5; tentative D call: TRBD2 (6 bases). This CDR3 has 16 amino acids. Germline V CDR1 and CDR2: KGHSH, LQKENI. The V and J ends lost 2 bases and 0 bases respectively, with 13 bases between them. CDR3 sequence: CASSPSLAQNQETQYF. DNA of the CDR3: TGTGCCAGCTCACCATCACTAGCCCAGAACCAAGAGACCCAGTACTTC.

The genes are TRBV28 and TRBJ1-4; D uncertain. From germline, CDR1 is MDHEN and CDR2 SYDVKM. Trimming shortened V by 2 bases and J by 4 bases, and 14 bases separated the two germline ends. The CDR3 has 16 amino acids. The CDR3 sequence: CASSLLQATINEKLFF. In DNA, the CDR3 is TGTGCCAGCAGTTTACTTCAGGCAACAATTAATGAAAAACTGTTTTTT. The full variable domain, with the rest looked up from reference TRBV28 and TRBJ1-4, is DVKVTQSSRYLVKRTGEKVFLECVQDMDHENMFWYRQDPGLGLRLIYFSYDVKMKEKGDIPEGYSVSREKKERFSLILESASTNQTSMYLCASSLLQATINEKLFFGSGTQLSVL.

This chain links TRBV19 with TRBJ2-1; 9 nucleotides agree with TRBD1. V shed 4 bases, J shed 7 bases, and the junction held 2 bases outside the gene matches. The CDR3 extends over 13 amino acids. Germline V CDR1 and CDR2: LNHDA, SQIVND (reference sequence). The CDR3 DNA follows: TGTGCCAGTAGTAGGGACAGGGCAAATGAGCAGTTCTTC. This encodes CASSRDRANEQFF.

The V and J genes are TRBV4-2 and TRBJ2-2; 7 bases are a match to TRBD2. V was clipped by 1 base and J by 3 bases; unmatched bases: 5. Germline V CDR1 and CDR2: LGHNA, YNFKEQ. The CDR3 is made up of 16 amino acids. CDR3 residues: CASSQAGGRYTGELFF. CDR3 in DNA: TGTGCCAGCAGCCAAGCGGGCGGGAGATACACCGGGGAGCTGTTTTTT.

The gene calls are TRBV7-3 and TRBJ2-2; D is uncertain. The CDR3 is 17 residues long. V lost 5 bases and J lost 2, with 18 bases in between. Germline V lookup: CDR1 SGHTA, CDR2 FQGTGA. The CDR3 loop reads CASSPTSWAYNTGELFF. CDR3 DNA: TGTGCCAGCAGCCCAACGAGTTGGGCTTATAACACCGGGGAGCTGTTTTTT.

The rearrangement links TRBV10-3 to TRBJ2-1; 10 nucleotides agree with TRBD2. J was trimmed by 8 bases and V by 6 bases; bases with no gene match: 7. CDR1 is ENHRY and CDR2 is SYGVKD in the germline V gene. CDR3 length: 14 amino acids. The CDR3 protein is CAIRKAGGPYEQFF. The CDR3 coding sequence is TGTGCCATCAGAAAAGCGGGAGGGCCATATGAGCAGTTCTTC.

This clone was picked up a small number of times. In nucleotides, the CDR3 is TGTGCCAGTAGTGACAGGAACTATGGCTACACCTTC. This translates into CASSDRNYGYTF. The V call is TRBV19, the J call TRBJ1-2; tentative D call: TRBD1 (6 bases). The CDR3 runs to 12 residues. Looked up from germline, CDR1 is LNHDA and CDR2 is SQIVND (reference sequence). The ends were cut back, 5 bases at V and 2 bases at J, with 6 bases in the middle.

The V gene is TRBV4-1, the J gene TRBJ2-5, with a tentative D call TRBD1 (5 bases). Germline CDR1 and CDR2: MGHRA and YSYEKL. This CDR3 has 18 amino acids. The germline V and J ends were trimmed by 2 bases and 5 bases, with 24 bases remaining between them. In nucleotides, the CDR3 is TGCGCCAGCAGCCAAATAGTGGGGCCGTCGTCTGGCAAGGAGACCCAGTACTTC. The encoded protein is CASSQIVGPSSGKETQYF.

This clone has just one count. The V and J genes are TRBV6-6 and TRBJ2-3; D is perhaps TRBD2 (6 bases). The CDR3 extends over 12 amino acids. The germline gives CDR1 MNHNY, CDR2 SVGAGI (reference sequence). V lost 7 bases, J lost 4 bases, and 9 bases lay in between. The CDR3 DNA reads TGTGCCAGCACTGGGGGGTCAGATACGCAGTATTTT. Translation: CASTGGSDTQYF.

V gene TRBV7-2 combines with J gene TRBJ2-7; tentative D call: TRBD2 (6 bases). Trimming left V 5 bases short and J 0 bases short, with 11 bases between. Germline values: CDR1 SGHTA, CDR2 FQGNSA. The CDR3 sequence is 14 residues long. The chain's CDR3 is CASSPRDFSYEQYF. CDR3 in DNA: TGTGCCAGCAGCCCCCGGGACTTCTCCTACGAGCAGTACTTC.

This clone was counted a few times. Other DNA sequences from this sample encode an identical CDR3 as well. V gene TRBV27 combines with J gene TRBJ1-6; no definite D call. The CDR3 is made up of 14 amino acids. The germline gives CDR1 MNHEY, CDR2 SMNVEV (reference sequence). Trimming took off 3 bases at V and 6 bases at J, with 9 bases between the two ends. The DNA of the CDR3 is TGTGCCAGCAGTTTGGAGGGAGGTAATTCACCCCTCCACTTT. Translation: CASSLEGGNSPLHF.

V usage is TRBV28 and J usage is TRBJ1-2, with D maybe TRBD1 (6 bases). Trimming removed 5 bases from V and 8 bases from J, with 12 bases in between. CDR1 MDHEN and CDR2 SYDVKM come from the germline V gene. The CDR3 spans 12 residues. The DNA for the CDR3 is TGTGCCAGCAGTCCGCCGGGGGGCGGCTACACCTTC. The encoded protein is CASSPPGGGYTF.

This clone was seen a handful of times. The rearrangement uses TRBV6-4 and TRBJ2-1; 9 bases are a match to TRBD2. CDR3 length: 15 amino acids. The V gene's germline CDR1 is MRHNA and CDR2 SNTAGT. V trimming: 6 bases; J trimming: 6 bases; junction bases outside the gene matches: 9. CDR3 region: CASSIAGDAGNEQFF. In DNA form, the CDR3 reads TGTGCCAGCAGCATAGCGGGAGATGCTGGCAATGAGCAGTTCTTC.

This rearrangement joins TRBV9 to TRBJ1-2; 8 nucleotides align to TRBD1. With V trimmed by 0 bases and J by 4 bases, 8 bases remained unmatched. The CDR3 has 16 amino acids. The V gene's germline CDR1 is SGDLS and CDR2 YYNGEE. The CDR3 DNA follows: TGTGCCAGCAGCGTAGCGGCCCGACAGGGGATCTATGGCTACACCTTC. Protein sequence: CASSVAARQGIYGYTF.

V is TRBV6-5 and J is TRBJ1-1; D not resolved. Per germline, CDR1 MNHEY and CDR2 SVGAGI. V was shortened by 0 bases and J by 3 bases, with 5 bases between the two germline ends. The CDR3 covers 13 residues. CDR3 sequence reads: CASSYSGYTEAFF. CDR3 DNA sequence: TGTGCCAGCAGTTACTCCGGTTACACTGAAGCTTTCTTT.

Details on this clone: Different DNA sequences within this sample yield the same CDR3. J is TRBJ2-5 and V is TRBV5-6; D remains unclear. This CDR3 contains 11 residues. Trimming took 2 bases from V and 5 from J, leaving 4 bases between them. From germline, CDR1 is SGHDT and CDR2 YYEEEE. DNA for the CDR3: TGTGCCAGCAGCTTTCGTGAGACCCAGTACTTC. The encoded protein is CASSFRETQYF.